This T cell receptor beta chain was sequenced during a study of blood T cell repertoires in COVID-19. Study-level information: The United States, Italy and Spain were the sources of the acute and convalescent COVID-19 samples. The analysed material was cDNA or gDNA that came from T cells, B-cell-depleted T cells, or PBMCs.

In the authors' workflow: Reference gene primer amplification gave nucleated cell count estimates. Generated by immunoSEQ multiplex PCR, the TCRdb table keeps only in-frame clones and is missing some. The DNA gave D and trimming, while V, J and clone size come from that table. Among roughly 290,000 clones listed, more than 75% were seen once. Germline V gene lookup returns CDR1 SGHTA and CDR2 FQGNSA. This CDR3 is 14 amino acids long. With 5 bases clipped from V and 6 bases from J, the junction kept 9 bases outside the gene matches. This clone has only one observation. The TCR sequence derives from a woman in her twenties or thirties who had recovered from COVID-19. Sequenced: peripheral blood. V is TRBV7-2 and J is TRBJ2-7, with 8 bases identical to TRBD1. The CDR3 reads CASSLRTGFGEQYF. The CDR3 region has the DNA TGTGCCAGCAGCCTCCGGACAGGGTTTGGCGAGCAGTACTTC.